Sequencing of this TCR beta chain was carried out in a study of T cells in Graves' hyperthyroidism and ophthalmopathy. For Graves' hyperthyroidism to be stable, ophthalmopathy could not progress within 18 months. TCR beta CDR3 region amplification was performed from RNA transcripts. HTBI primers were employed in a first-round RT-PCR of the TCR CDR3. TCRdb re-derived calls from the multiplex PCR reads in MiXCR, one entry per CDR3 protein. The sample holds 350,000 to 400,000 distinct CDR3 sequences, approximately 20% seen once. V was pared by 5 bases and J by 1 base, with 9 bases between. The CDR3 loop spans 13 amino acids. From germline, CDR1 is MDHEN and CDR2 SYDVKM.

Sequencing was carried out using blood. The receptor's source is a woman aged 18-35 years with Graves' hyperthyroidism. V is TRBV28 and J is TRBJ2-7; D might be TRBD1 (5 bases). The CDR3 sequence is CASSMGRSYEQYF. The CDR3 DNA sequence: TGTGCCAGCAGTATGGGGCGTTCCTACGAGCAGTACTTC.